Described below is a single T cell receptor (beta chain) sequence and its context. CD8 cells regarded as naive lacked CD45RO, were positively chosen for CCR7, and omitted terminally differentiated effector memory CD45RA+ cells. The germline V gene has CDR1 SGDLS and CDR2 YYNGEE. V lost 2 bases to trimming and J lost 4 bases; unmatched junction nucleotides: 12. CDR3 length: 18 amino acids. The sample is drawn from a study of shared clonotypes between healthy human individuals. It was at deep level that the assay was run. In replicate PCRs of sorted subsets, around 200 ng DNA, 29,000 or so T cell genomes, was used. Some clones are missing from TCRdb's copy, which holds only in-frame ones; the method was immunoSEQ multiplex PCR. This table holds about 2.1 million clones, about 94% found once.

The source material was naive CD8+ T cells from PBMCs. This TCR was recovered from a man younger than 35 in good health. Some clones in this sample may be carry-over from other donors' samples. The chain has TRBV9 and TRBJ2-3; TRBD2 aligns across 11 bases. CDR3 region: CASSVRGRLAGNPDTQYF. CDR3 DNA sequence: TGTGCCAGCAGCGTGAGGGGCAGACTAGCGGGAAATCCAGATACGCAGTATTTT.